A single sample is the source of the 9 T cell receptor beta chains below, sequenced in a study of cytomegalovirus exposure and HLA in healthy donors. The PCR contained 60 Vbeta and 13 Jbeta primers. Some clones are missing from TCRdb's copy, which holds only in-frame ones; the method was immunoSEQ multiplex PCR. The sample shows around 100,000 clones, about four fifths of them seen only once. Sequenced sample: PBMCs. Every receptor here comes from a man younger than 45 in good health and CMV-seronegative.

The rearrangement uses TRBV5-1 and TRBJ1-2, with D perhaps matching TRBD1 (6 bases). Germline V gene data show CDR1 as SGHRS and CDR2 as YFSETQ. V was cut by 3 bases and J by 4 bases, with 13 bases left in between. This CDR3 comprises 14 residues. This CDR3 reads CASSSSMTGYGYTF. The CDR3 coding sequence is TGCGCCAGCAGCTCCTCCATGACAGGCTATGGCTACACCTTC.

This chain uses TRBV19 with TRBJ2-7; TRBD1 agrees at 9 bases. The CDR3 loop spans 13 amino acids. Trimming took 5 bases from V and 3 from J; bases not matched to a gene: 2. Germline values: CDR1 LNHDA, CDR2 SQIVND (reference sequence). The CDR3 DNA is TGTGCCAGTAGTCGACAGGGGGTCTACGAGCAGTACTTC. This translates into CASSRQGVYEQYF.

The V call is TRBV25-1, the J call TRBJ1-1, with 9 positions matching TRBD1. This CDR3 is 13 amino acids long. The V segment lost 5 bases and the J segment 7 bases; nucleotides outside the gene matches: 5. Looked up from germline, CDR1 is MGHDK and CDR2 is SYGVNS. CDR3 sequence: CASSSDRGYEAFF. The DNA for the CDR3 is TGTGCCAGCAGTTCGGACAGGGGATATGAAGCTTTCTTT.

The V and J genes are TRBV10-3 and TRBJ1-3, with D unclear. This CDR3 has 13 residues. V dropped 7 bases and J dropped 0 bases, with 7 bases sitting between them. Germline assignment: CDR1 ENHRY and CDR2 SYGVKD. The CDR3 DNA reads TGTGCCATCACCCCGAGCTCTGGAAACACCATATATTTT. Translating it yields CAITPSSGNTIYF.

V and J are TRBV7-9 and TRBJ2-7, with a possible D match to TRBD1 (6 bases). The CDR3 loop spans 15 amino acids. CDR1 and CDR2 (germline): SEHNR, FQNEAQ (reference sequence). V lost 5 bases and J 3 bases, leaving 17 bases between the germline ends. The CDR3 loop is CASSPYIQGNYEQYF. The CDR3 nucleotides are TGTGCCAGCAGCCCCTACATCCAGGGGAACTACGAGCAGTACTTC.

The rearrangement links TRBV30 to TRBJ1-1; TRBD1 matches at 7 bases. The CDR3 has 13 residues. CDR1 and CDR2 (germline): GTSNPN, SVGIG (reference sequence). The V segment lost 7 bases and the J segment 0 bases; nucleotides outside the gene matches: 5. The DNA for the CDR3 is TGTGCCTCGTCGGGACAGATGAACACTGAAGCTTTCTTT. This sequence encodes CASSGQMNTEAFF.

The chain uses TRBV7-8 and TRBJ1-3; D gene uncertain. V dropped 1 base and J dropped 0 bases, with 13 bases sitting between them. The germline CDR1 and CDR2 sequences are SGHVS and FQNEAQ. This CDR3 contains 17 residues. The DNA for the CDR3 is TGTGCCAGCAGCTTAGTGCGACTCCAGAGCTCTGGAAACACCATATATTTT. As protein: CASSLVRLQSSGNTIYF. The complete variable domain, with remaining parts taken from reference TRBV7-8 and TRBJ1-3, reads GAGVSQSPRYKVAKRGQDVALRCDPISGHVSLFWYQQALGQGPEFLTYFQNEAQLDKSGLPSDRFFAERPEGSVSTLKIQRTQQEDSAVYLCASSLVRLQSSGNTIYFGEGSWLTVV.

The CDR3 DNA reads as TGTGCCAGCAGTTACTCGGTCGGGATGGGTCAGCCCCAGCATTTT. This sequence encodes CASSYSVGMGQPQHF. The chain combines TRBV6-5 with TRBJ1-5; no definite D call. The V gene's germline CDR1 is MNHEY and CDR2 SVGAGI. The germline V and J ends were trimmed by 0 bases and 6 bases, with 12 bases remaining between them. The CDR3 covers 15 residues.

This sequence joins TRBV5-5 and TRBJ1-2; D call uncertain. Looked up from germline, CDR1 is SGHKS and CDR2 is YYEKEE (reference sequence). Trimming left V 0 bases short and J 0 bases short, with 9 bases between. The CDR3 loop spans 15 amino acids. The CDR3 region has the DNA TGTGCCAGCAGCTTGGGGCAGCGTACTAACTATGGCTACACCTTC. Translation: CASSLGQRTNYGYTF.